The sequence of this T cell receptor (beta chain) was determined in a study of Graves' ophthalmopathy and Graves' hyperthyroidism. Germline loops: CDR1 SGHVS, CDR2 FNYEAQ. V was clipped by 1 base and J by 8 bases, with 11 bases between them. The CDR3 length is 13 residues. This clonotype was seen at least ten times. Amplified material comprised TCR beta CDR3 regions derived from RNA transcripts. The first-round RT-PCR employed HTBI primers together with the Qiagen OneStep RT-PCR kit. A multiplex PCR was then performed as the second round. TCRdb re-analysed the multiplex PCR reads in MiXCR, keeping a single row per CDR3 protein. In the table there are 620,000 or so distinct CDR3 sequences, about a fifth of which are singletons.

The origin of this receptor is a woman between 18 and 29 years old with stable Graves' hyperthyroidism. Some clones in this sample may be carry-over from other donors' samples. The chain carries TRBV7-6 and TRBJ1-1, with D perhaps TRBD1 (5 bases). The specimen was peripheral blood. The CDR3 bases are TGTGCCAGCAGCTTAGGGGGGATCGACGAAGCTTTCTTT. Residues: CASSLGGIDEAFF.